The 15 T cell receptor beta chains reported below all come from one sample, sequenced in a study of blood T cell repertoires in COVID-19. Measured with immunoSEQ multiplex PCR; TCRdb has only the in-frame clones, and not every one. Altogether approximately 75,000 clones are present, approximately 79% being singletons, with the ten largest covering 2.5% to 3%. Sequencing was done on a sample of peripheral blood. The receptors were gathered from a human donor with acute or convalescent COVID-19. The donor label of this sample is uncertain.

This chain uses TRBV11-3 with TRBJ1-3; D call uncertain. The CDR3 spans 14 residues. The V end lost 5 bases, the J end lost 0 bases, and 8 bases lay between the germline ends. Germline V gene sequence: CDR1 SGHNT, CDR2 YENEEA. The CDR3 here is CASSRGDSGNTIYF. As DNA, the CDR3 is TGTGCCAGCAGCCGCGGGGACTCTGGAAACACCATATATTTT.

This clone came up once. The rearrangement uses TRBV6-5 and TRBJ2-4, with TRBD1 matching over 9 bases. The CDR3 is 15 amino acids. V was pared by 7 bases and J by 10 bases, with 14 bases of the junction left unmatched. The germline gives CDR1 MNHEY, CDR2 SVGAGI. The CDR3 nucleotides read TGTGCCAGCATCGAGGGGCCCACAGGGGGCTGGATTCAGTACTTC. Its protein is CASIEGPTGGWIQYF.

The rearrangement uses TRBV6-5 and TRBJ2-7; TRBD2 might be the D (5 bases). Germline V gives CDR1 MNHEY, CDR2 SVGAGI. This CDR3 comprises 14 residues. V was shortened by 0 bases and J by 2 bases, with 8 bases between the two germline ends. CDR3 nucleotide sequence: TGTGCCAGCAGTTACTCCCCCGGGGCCTACGAGCAGTACGTC. Translating gives CASSYSPGAYEQYV.

The chain recombines TRBV5-1 with TRBJ1-2; no definite D call. V shed 4 bases and J shed 4 bases, with 14 bases lying between them. The CDR3 is made up of 14 amino acids. The germline gives CDR1 SGHRS, CDR2 YFSETQ. This CDR3 is CASSPQDEGYGYTF. CDR3 DNA sequence: TGCGCCAGCAGCCCTCAGGACGAGGGCTATGGCTACACCTTC. Using reference TRBV5-1 and TRBJ1-2 for the parts outside the CDR3, the full variable domain is KAGVTQTPRYLIKTRGQQVTLSCSPISGHRSVSWYQQTPGQGLQFLFEYFSETQRNKGNFPGRFSGRQFSNSRSEMNVSTLELGDSALYLCASSPQDEGYGYTFGSGTRLTVV.

The genes are TRBV5-6 and TRBJ1-1; the match to TRBD1 covers 9 bases. Germline V gene data show CDR1 as SGHDT and CDR2 as YYEEEE. The CDR3 has 19 residues. The trim removed 4 bases at V and 4 bases at J, leaving 20 bases unmatched. CDR3 sequence reads: CASSPPLGTGGERVTEAFF. The CDR3 DNA reads as TGTGCCAGCAGCCCCCCGTTGGGCACAGGGGGCGAAAGAGTCACTGAAGCTTTCTTT.

DNA of the CDR3: TGTGCCAGCGCTGTGGACAGGGGGCGCTACGAGCAGTACTTC. As protein: CASAVDRGRYEQYF. The rearrangement uses TRBV5-5 and TRBJ2-7, with 11 bases lining up with TRBD1. V was clipped by 7 bases and J by 3 bases; unmatched bases: 6. CDR1 is SGHKS and CDR2 is YYEKEE in the germline V gene (reference sequence). The CDR3 runs to 14 residues.

This clone was observed a single time. The chain employs TRBV28 and TRBJ2-3; TRBD2 might be the D (5 bases). Germline-derived CDR1 and CDR2 are MDHEN and SYDVKM. The CDR3 has 18 amino acids. V lost 6 bases and J lost 0, with 22 bases in between. The CDR3 DNA follows: TGTGCCAGCAGCATAGGGTCACTAGTTGTGGCCAGCACAGATACGCAGTATTTT. Its translation is CASSIGSLVVASTDTQYF.

This rearrangement joins TRBV7-2 to TRBJ1-1; D remains unclear. Trimming shortened V by 1 base and J by 5 bases, and 8 bases separated the two germline ends. The germline V gene has CDR1 SGHTA and CDR2 FQGNSA. This CDR3 is 13 amino acids long. The CDR3 sequence is CASSLGRRTEAFF. The CDR3 DNA reads TGTGCCAGCAGCTTAGGGAGGCGGACTGAAGCTTTCTTT.

This clone was observed a handful of times. The chain combines TRBV28 with TRBJ2-7; a weak D match, TRBD1 (6 bases). From germline, CDR1 is MDHEN and CDR2 SYDVKM. CDR3 length: 14 residues. Trimming removed 3 bases from V and 0 bases from J, with 9 bases in between. The CDR3 bases are TGTGCCAGCAGTTTTTTAGGGGGCTCCTACGAGCAGTACGTC. Translating gives CASSFLGGSYEQYV.

The chain uses TRBV7-3 and TRBJ1-3; maybe TRBD1 (5 bases). V was pared by 8 bases and J by 1 base, with 12 bases between. Germline values: CDR1 SGHTA, CDR2 FQGTGA. CDR3 length: 14 amino acids. In nucleotides, the CDR3 is TGTGCCAGCGCGCGGGGGGATTCTGGAAACACCATATATTTT. This gives the protein CASARGDSGNTIYF.

The chain joins TRBV6-5 to TRBJ2-1; the match to TRBD2 covers 12 bases. CDR1 MNHEY and CDR2 SVGAGI come from the germline V gene. The CDR3 is made up of 16 amino acids. Trimming removed 3 bases from V and 6 bases from J; junction bases left unmatched: 6. CDR3 in DNA: TGTGCCAGCAGTTATTACACTAGCGGGGGGAGCAATGAGCAGTTCTTC. It codes for CASSYYTSGGSNEQFF.

The chain is built from TRBV7-2 and TRBJ2-2; 8 bases are a match to TRBD2. The CDR3 sequence is 18 residues long. Germline trimming cut 5 bases from V and 4 bases from J; bases unmatched to any gene: 15. CDR1 is SGHTA and CDR2 is FQGNSA in the germline V gene. CDR3 bases: TGTGCCAGCAGCCCTTCGGGGGGGAGCGGGGGCCTCACCGGGGAGCTGTTTTTT. Translating gives CASSPSGGSGGLTGELFF.

The V call is TRBV15, the J call TRBJ2-4; unclear D gene. Germline values: CDR1 LNHNV, CDR2 YYDKDF (reference sequence). CDR3 length: 15 amino acids. Trimming removed 5 bases at V and 1 base at J, with 12 bases between. The CDR3 sequence: CATSRRHVAKNIQYF. For the CDR3, the DNA is TGTGCCACCAGCCGACGACATGTGGCCAAAAACATTCAGTACTTC.

V usage is TRBV10-3 and J usage is TRBJ1-5, with D perhaps TRBD1 (6 bases). The CDR3 contains 13 residues. The germline V gene has CDR1 ENHRY and CDR2 SYGVKD. Trimming stripped 5 bases from V and 7 bases from J, with 12 bases between. DNA of the CDR3: TGTGCCATCAGTCTTCAGGGGAGCCAGCCCCAGCATTTT. Translation gives CAISLQGSQPQHF.

The chain is built from TRBV6-5 and TRBJ1-5, with TRBD1 matching 7 bases. CDR1 and CDR2 from the germline V gene are MNHEY and SVGAGI. There are 15 residues in the CDR3. J gave up 7 bases and V 5 bases, and 11 bases lay outside the gene matches. CDR3 in DNA: TGTGCCAGCAGTCGACAGACAGGGATCGGGCAGCCCCAGCATTTT. Amino acids: CASSRQTGIGQPQHF.